The rows below give T cell receptor beta chains drawn from one sample of a study of blood T cell repertoires in COVID-19. The assay was immunoSEQ multiplex PCR, and TCRdb's table has in-frame clones only and misses some. The sample holds over 300,000 clones, 70% to 90% seen once. Sequences were obtained from peripheral blood. These receptor sequences come from a man aged 18 to 29 who had recovered from COVID-19. CDR3s include the opening cysteine and the closing phenylalanine or tryptophan. Each record gives: clone size, V gene, D gene, J gene, CDR3 protein, CDR3 DNA. A D gene is named only where the DNA matches it firmly. Not all rows give a size; the values are once, few, many and, for expanded clones, a class.

>-|TRBV5-4|-|TRBJ2-5
CASSLAGEGETQYF
TGTGCCAGCAGCTTGGCGGGAGAGGGAGAGACCCAGTACTTC
>-|TRBV2|-|TRBJ1-6
CASTPQGPPYNSPLHF
TGTGCCAGCACCCCACAGGGCCCCCCCTATAATTCACCCCTCCACTTT
>-|TRBV5-1|-|TRBJ2-3
CASSSPGTDTQYF
TGCGCCAGCAGCTCTCCGGGCACAGATACGCAGTATTTT
>-|TRBV12-3/TRBV12-4|-|TRBJ1-1
CASSFAKNTEAFF
TGTGCCAGCAGTTTTGCGAAGAACACTGAAGCTTTCTTT
>-|TRBV7-6|-|TRBJ2-7
CASSPWGENGFDEQYF
TGTGCCAGCAGCCCTTGGGGGGAGAACGGTTTCGACGAGCAGTACTTC
>-|TRBV5-5|TRBD1|TRBJ1-1
CASSLTGPGTEAFF
TGTGCCAGCAGTTTGACAGGGCCAGGGACTGAAGCTTTCTTT
>-|TRBV6-2/TRBV6-3|TRBD1|TRBJ1-6
CASSYSLQGSPLHF
TGTGCCAGCAGTTACTCCCTACAGGGGTCACCCCTCCACTTT
>-|TRBV9|TRBD2|TRBJ2-5
CASSVGGGPGTQYF
TGTGCCAGCAGCGTAGGCGGGGGGCCGGGGACCCAGTACTTC
>-|TRBV5-1|TRBD1|TRBJ1-3
CASSLDVLTGIKPYSGNTIYF
TGCGCCAGCAGCTTGGATGTGTTGACAGGGATAAAACCATACTCTGGAAACACCATATATTTT
>-|TRBV10-3|-|TRBJ1-5
CAISDGKQGHQPQHF
TGTGCCATCAGCGACGGAAAGCAGGGGCATCAGCCCCAGCATTTT
>-|TRBV6-6|-|TRBJ2-7
CASSYSAVEQYF
TGTGCCAGCAGTTACTCTGCGGTCGAGCAGTACTTC
>-|TRBV14|TRBD1|TRBJ1-1
CASSLVNRGEAFF
TGTGCCAGCAGCCTAGTGAACAGGGGTGAAGCTTTCTTT
>-|TRBV29-1|-|TRBJ2-1
CSVESGWGGLPEQFF
TGCAGCGTTGAAAGTGGGTGGGGGGGCCTCCCTGAGCAGTTCTTC
>-|TRBV19|-|TRBJ1-5
CASSIVWGDQPQHF
TGTGCCAGTAGTATAGTCTGGGGGGATCAGCCCCAGCATTTT
>-|TRBV15|-|TRBJ2-7
CATSGPLTKSSYEQYF
TGTGCCACCAGCGGTCCACTGACAAAAAGCTCCTACGAGCAGTACTTC
>-|TRBV5-4|TRBD2|TRBJ2-7
CASSLGLAGGPYEQYF
TGTGCCAGCAGCCTGGGACTAGCGGGAGGGCCCTACGAGCAGTACTTC
>-|TRBV28|TRBD1|TRBJ1-5
CASSPQGARNQPQHF
TGTGCCAGCAGTCCACAGGGGGCGCGGAATCAGCCCCAGCATTTT
>-|TRBV9|-|TRBJ1-3
CASSGGPDGNTIYF
TGTGCCAGCAGCGGGGGGCCGGATGGAAACACCATATATTTT
>-|TRBV18|-|TRBJ1-5
CASSPRQLYSNQPQHF
TGTGCCAGCTCACCACGACAGCTATATAGCAATCAGCCCCAGCATTTT
>-|TRBV28|TRBD2|TRBJ2-1
CASSRSWGGSYNEQFF
TGTGCCAGCAGTCGAAGCTGGGGGGGGTCCTACAATGAGCAGTTCTTC
>-|TRBV4-1|-|TRBJ2-5
CASSQSLAGRETQYF
TGCGCCAGCAGCCAATCGCTGGCGGGACGGGAGACCCAGTACTTC
>-|TRBV19|-|TRBJ1-2
CASSRQGEYGYTF
TGTGCCAGCAGTCGGCAGGGTGAATATGGCTACACCTTC
>-|TRBV7-2|-|TRBJ2-1
CASSLAPAVSSYNEQFF
TGTGCCAGCAGCTTAGCTCCGGCGGTAAGCTCCTACAATGAGCAGTTCTTC
>-|TRBV11-2|TRBD2|TRBJ2-1
CASSLLGTSGRIGQFF
TGTGCCAGCAGCTTGCTTGGGACTAGCGGGAGGATTGGGCAGTTCTTC
>-|TRBV6-1|TRBD1|TRBJ2-2
CASSEAGRGFSGELFF
TGTGCCAGCAGTGAAGCAGGCAGGGGGTTTTCCGGGGAGCTGTTTTTT
>-|TRBV4-1|TRBD1|TRBJ2-3
CASSQETGQGRTDTQYF
TGCGCCAGCAGCCAAGAAACCGGACAGGGAAGGACAGATACGCAGTATTTT
>once|TRBV7-6|-|TRBJ2-2
CASSMQLSVRGTGELFF
TGTGCCAGCAGCATGCAACTTAGTGTGAGGGGGACCGGGGAGCTGTTTTTT
>once|TRBV3-1/TRBV3-2|-|TRBJ2-2
CASSFRVRELFF
TGTGCCAGCTCTTTCCGGGTTCGGGAGCTGTTTTTT
>-|TRBV11-2|-|TRBJ2-7
CASSLSQQGIYEQYF
TGTGCCAGCAGCTTATCACAACAGGGTATCTACGAGCAGTACTTC
>-|TRBV19|TRBD1|TRBJ2-7
CASSRQGPFYEQYF
TGTGCCAGTAGCCGACAGGGACCCTTCTACGAGCAGTACTTC
>-|TRBV12-3/TRBV12-4|-|TRBJ1-2
CASRYQGTHGYTF
TGTGCCAGCAGGTATCAGGGCACCCATGGCTACACCTTC
>-|TRBV12-3/TRBV12-4|TRBD1|TRBJ1-2
CASSPQGGHGYTF
TGTGCCAGCAGCCCACAGGGGGGGCATGGCTACACCTTC
>-|TRBV19|TRBD1|TRBJ1-1
CASSPDRELNTEAFF
TGTGCCAGTAGTCCCGACAGGGAATTGAACACTGAAGCTTTCTTT
>-|TRBV7-2|TRBD2|TRBJ2-1
CASRGGTSGSPNEQFF
TGTGCCAGCAGGGGGGGGACTAGCGGGAGTCCCAATGAGCAGTTCTTC
>-|TRBV3-1/TRBV3-2|TRBD2|TRBJ2-1
CASSPLAGGPNEQFF
TGTGCCAGCAGCCCTCTAGCGGGGGGACCGAATGAGCAGTTCTTC
>-|TRBV4-1|TRBD2|TRBJ2-2
CASSPQGLAGDTGELFF
TGCGCCAGCAGCCCCCAGGGGCTAGCGGGGGACACCGGGGAGCTGTTTTTT
>-|TRBV9|TRBD2|TRBJ2-3
CASSGRVAGNTDTQYF
TGTGCCAGCAGCGGGAGGGTAGCGGGGAACACAGATACGCAGTATTTT
>-|TRBV12-3/TRBV12-4|-|TRBJ2-1
CASRRESDNEQFF
TGTGCCAGCAGGAGGGAGAGCGACAATGAGCAGTTCTTC
>-|TRBV3-1/TRBV3-2|-|TRBJ2-2
CASSQYSGELFF
TGTGCCAGCAGCCAATACTCCGGGGAGCTGTTTTTT
>-|TRBV2|TRBD1|TRBJ1-1
CASSEQGPGNTEAFF
TGTGCCAGCAGCGAACAGGGGCCGGGGAACACTGAAGCTTTCTTT
>once|TRBV19|-|TRBJ1-6
CASSIEGLINSPLHF
TGTGCCAGTAGTATAGAGGGCCTGATTAATTCACCCCTCCACTTT
>-|TRBV27|-|TRBJ2-7
CASSFRDGLQYF
TGTGCCAGCAGTTTCCGGGACGGACTACAGTACTTC
>once|TRBV27|-|TRBJ1-1
CASSFTAGGGTEAFF
TGTGCCAGCAGTTTCACGGCAGGAGGAGGCACTGAAGCTTTCTTT
>few|TRBV6-1|TRBD2|TRBJ2-5
CASSEGALAGGLYQETQYF
TGTGCCAGCAGTGAAGGGGCACTAGCGGGGGGTCTGTACCAAGAGACCCAGTACTTC
>-|TRBV4-3|TRBD1|TRBJ1-2
CASSQELQGAGASYGYTF
TGCGCCAGCAGCCAAGAACTCCAGGGGGCAGGGGCCTCCTATGGCTACACCTTC
>-|TRBV6-6|-|TRBJ1-5
CASSSSGNQPQHF
TGTGCCAGCAGTTCTAGCGGTAATCAGCCCCAGCATTTT
>once|TRBV14|-|TRBJ2-2
CASSPTILAIFTGELFF
TGTGCCAGCAGCCCCACTATTCTAGCGATATTCACCGGGGAGCTGTTTTTT
>-|TRBV6-5|TRBD1|TRBJ2-7
CASSYSDRAAYEQYF
TGTGCCAGCAGTTACTCCGACAGGGCAGCCTACGAGCAGTACTTC
>-|TRBV2|-|TRBJ1-1
CAPIGTFNTEAFF
TGTGCCCCCATCGGGACTTTTAACACTGAAGCTTTCTTT
>-|TRBV9|TRBD1|TRBJ1-1
CASSQRQGANTEAFF
TGTGCCAGCAGCCAGAGACAGGGCGCGAACACTGAAGCTTTCTTT
>-|TRBV3-1/TRBV3-2|-|TRBJ2-5
CASSQTWDNNYQETQYF
TGTGCCAGCAGCCAAACTTGGGACAACAACTACCAAGAGACCCAGTACTTC
>-|TRBV7-3|-|TRBJ2-6
CASSLRGSGANVLTF
TGTGCCAGCAGCCTCAGGGGCTCTGGGGCCAACGTCCTGACTTTC
>-|TRBV25-1|-|TRBJ1-1
CASGYSGTEAFF
TGTGCCAGCGGATATTCGGGGACTGAAGCTTTCTTT
>-|TRBV5-4|-|TRBJ1-1
CASSLEGRAEAFF
TGTGCCAGCAGCTTGGAGGGGAGGGCTGAAGCTTTCTTT
>-|TRBV13|TRBD2|TRBJ2-3
CASSPGGETSTDTQYF
TGTGCCAGCAGCCCTGGGGGGGAAACTAGCACAGATACGCAGTATTTT
>-|TRBV7-3|TRBD1|TRBJ2-1
CASSTRQGDEQFF
TGTGCCAGCAGCACTAGACAGGGCGATGAGCAGTTCTTC
>-|TRBV7-8|-|TRBJ1-2
CASSLGGGLGYGYTF
TGTGCCAGCAGCTTGGGCGGGGGGCTCGGCTATGGCTACACCTTC
>once|TRBV29-1|TRBD2|TRBJ2-5
CSVHESGAFRETQYF
TGCAGCGTTCATGAGAGCGGGGCCTTCCGGGAGACCCAGTACTTC